What follows are 12 T cell receptor beta chains derived from one specimen sequenced in a study of T cell responses to AZD1222 COVID-19 vaccine (dated by TCRdb to the early 2020s). The time point label, as the study defines it: baseline before first vaccination. Libraries were made using the immunoSEQ multiplex PCR assay. TCRdb took over this immuneACCESS table, retaining in-frame rearrangements with V and J assigned. Such tables are incomplete; in checked studies, under half of the missing clones stem from an unresolved V gene, and the remainder is unexplained. A total of fewer than 120,000 clones appear in this sample, around 90% of them only once. Around 1.5% of the sample goes to the ten largest clones. Sequenced material: peripheral blood, taken on day 0 of AZD1222 vaccination. The receptor set was obtained from an adult in good health.

As for this clone: Other nucleotide sequences in the sample specify the same CDR3. J is TRBJ2-1 and V is TRBV12-3 or TRBV12-4; TRBD1 matches 10 bases. The J segment lost 3 bases and the V segment lost 8 bases, leaving 1 base of the junction unmatched. There are 13 residues in the CDR3. The CDR3 protein is CASRDRGYNEQFF. The CDR3 DNA sequence: TGTGCCAGCCGGGACAGGGGCTACAATGAGCAGTTCTTC.

In nucleotides, the CDR3 is TGTGCCAGTAGCCCCAGGCTAGCGGGTTCGCGAGAGACCCAGTACTTC. Protein product: CASSPRLAGSRETQYF. The chain combines TRBV19 with TRBJ2-5, with TRBD2 matching 8 bases. In germline, CDR1 is LNHDA, CDR2 SQIVND (reference sequence). CDR3 length: 16 amino acids. Germline trimming cut 6 bases from V and 4 bases from J; bases unmatched to any gene: 13.

The V and J genes are TRBV10-1 and TRBJ1-1; D is unresolved. Trimming removed 7 bases at V and 1 base at J, with 16 bases between. The length of the CDR3 is 15 residues. CDR1 and CDR2 from the germline V gene are WNHNN and SYGVQD (reference sequence). CDR3 nucleotide sequence: TGCGCCAGCACCCCGGACGTGTATGGGAACACTGAAGCTTTCTTT. Its protein is CASTPDVYGNTEAFF.

This sequence joins TRBV10-2 and TRBJ2-6; possibly TRBD1 for D (6 bases). Deletions cut 6 bases from V and 1 base from J, with 13 bases between. The germline V gene has CDR1 WSHSY and CDR2 SAAADI. CDR3 length: 16 amino acids. The CDR3 here is CASSLFTGSGANVLTF. The DNA of the CDR3 is TGCGCCAGCAGCCTATTTACAGGGTCTGGGGCCAACGTCCTGACTTTC.

This chain joins TRBV24-1 and TRBJ1-5; D remains ambiguous. CDR1 is KGHDR, CDR2 SFDVKD, per germline. The CDR3 length is 17 residues. V was cut by 4 bases and J by 3 bases, with 18 bases left in between. In nucleotides, the CDR3 is TGTGCCACCAGTGACGCGACAACGGAGCGGCACAATCAGCCCCAGCATTTT. It yields the protein CATSDATTERHNQPQHF.

This rearrangement joins TRBV19 to TRBJ2-5, with 7 bases aligning to TRBD2. The CDR3 consists of 14 residues. V trimming: 2 bases; J trimming: 1 base; junction bases outside the gene matches: 1. CDR1 and CDR2 from the germline V gene are LNHDA and SQIVND (reference sequence). CDR3 residues: CASSIREVQETQYF. DNA of the CDR3: TGTGCCAGTAGTATACGGGAGGTCCAAGAGACCCAGTACTTC.

The V call is TRBV4-1, the J call TRBJ2-5; TRBD1 is a possible D gene (6 bases). Trimming shortened V by 0 bases and J by 4 bases, and 18 bases separated the two germline ends. The germline V gene encodes CDR1 MGHRA and CDR2 YSYEKL. CDR3 size: 17 residues. The CDR3 nucleotides are TGCGCCAGCAGCCAAGACGATGTCAACAGGGTGGGAGAGACCCAGTACTTC. Its translation: CASSQDDVNRVGETQYF.

The chain uses TRBV12-5 and TRBJ1-5; 9 bases match TRBD1. Per the germline V gene, CDR1 is LGHNT and CDR2 is FRNRAP. The length of the CDR3 is 17 residues. After removal of 6 bases from V and 1 base from J, the junction contained 10 bases not matched to a gene. In DNA, the CDR3 is TGTGCTAGTGGCCCCATAGGGACAGGGCCCAGCAATCAGCCCCAGCATTTT. Its protein is CASGPIGTGPSNQPQHF. Filled out from reference TRBV12-5 and TRBJ1-5, the complete variable domain reads DARVTQTPRHKVTEMGQEVTMRCQPILGHNTVFWYRQTMMQGLELLAYFRNRAPLDDSGMPKDRFSAEMPDATLATLKIQPSEPRDSAVYFCASGPIGTGPSNQPQHFGDGTRLSIL.

This chain connects TRBV10-1 to TRBJ2-7, with D possibly being TRBD1 or TRBD2 (5 bases each). There are 17 residues in the CDR3. The germline V and J ends were trimmed by 0 bases and 7 bases, with 22 bases remaining between them. The germline CDR1 and CDR2 sequences are WNHNN and SYGVQD (reference sequence). The CDR3 nucleotides are TGCGCCAGCAGTGAGTCTTATACCGGGATCACAGGTGGAGAGCAGTACTTC. This encodes CASSESYTGITGGEQYF.

The chain uses TRBV10-2 and TRBJ1-1, with D unresolved. Per germline, CDR1 WSHSY and CDR2 SAAADI. Trimming left V 4 bases short and J 1 base short, with 13 bases between. The CDR3 contains 15 residues. The CDR3 DNA reads TGCGCCAGCAGTGCGGGCCGGGTTAGGAACACTGAAGCTTTCTTT. Its translation: CASSAGRVRNTEAFF.

The rearrangement uses TRBV6-1 and TRBJ1-1; no firm D call. The V gene's germline CDR1 is MNHNS and CDR2 SASEGT. The CDR3 has 13 residues. Trimming took off 2 bases at V and 2 bases at J, with 6 bases between the two ends. CDR3 sequence: CASSEWSNTEAFF. CDR3 coding DNA: TGTGCCAGCAGTGAATGGTCAAACACTGAAGCTTTCTTT.

The CDR3 loop is CASSPMGYEQYF. The DNA for the CDR3 is TGTGCCAGCAGCCCCATGGGCTACGAGCAGTACTTC. This chain joins TRBV7-6 and TRBJ2-7; unclear D gene. CDR1 and CDR2 from the germline V gene are SGHVS and FNYEAQ. The V end lost 5 bases, the J end lost 3 bases, and 8 bases lay between the germline ends. This CDR3 has 12 residues.